A selection of T cell receptor beta chains follows, all from one sample in a study of T cell repertoires in cytomegalovirus infection. TCRdb ran MiXCR on the reads and lists one entry per CDR3 protein. The sample contains about 260,000 distinct CDR3 sequences, around 9% of which appear only once. Sequencing was done on a sample of PBMCs. These receptors originate from a human donor in good health (CMV status not recorded). Some clones in this sample may be carry-over from other donors' samples. CDR3s include the opening cysteine and the closing phenylalanine or tryptophan. D genes are given only for firm matches. Size is stated for part of the rows, as once, few or many counts, or as a class when the clone is expanded.

TGTGCCAGTAGTTACCGACTAGCGGGGGGTCACCTGACAGATACGCAGTATTTT | CASSYRLAGGHLTDTQYF | TRBD2 | TRBJ2-3 | TRBV19 | -
TGTGCCAGTAGTAACGCGGGGGCGAACACCGGGGAGCTGTTTTTT | CASSNAGANTGELFF | TRBD2 | TRBJ2-2 | TRBV19 | -
TGCAGTGCTAGAGATCGAGCGGGGCCCAATTCACCCCTCCACTTT | CSARDRAGPNSPLHF | - | TRBJ1-6 | TRBV20-1 | -
TGTGCCAGCAGCCCTAAGACTAGCGGAATCTACGAGCAGTACTTC | CASSPKTSGIYEQYF | TRBD2 | TRBJ2-7 | TRBV7-2 | many
TGTGCCAGCAGCAACCGGGACAGGGGCCGGTTAAACATTCAGTACTTC | CASSNRDRGRLNIQYF | TRBD1 | TRBJ2-4 | TRBV12-3/TRBV12-4 | -
TGTGCCAGCAGACCCAACGGGAGGAATGAGCAGTTCTTC | CASRPNGRNEQFF | TRBD2 | TRBJ2-1 | TRBV11-2 | many
TGTGCCAGCAGCTTTGGGACAGGGACGTACAATGAGCAGTTCTTC | CASSFGTGTYNEQFF | TRBD1 | TRBJ2-1 | TRBV7-2 | many
TGCGCCAGCAGCCCCTTGGACAGCGGAGATCAGCCCCAGCATTTT | CASSPLDSGDQPQHF | - | TRBJ1-5 | TRBV4-1 | many
TGCAGTGCCCAAGGACAGGTGATGGCAGATACGCAGTATTTT | CSAQGQVMADTQYF | TRBD1 | TRBJ2-3 | TRBV20-1 | once
TGTGCCAGCAGCCAAGTTCAGGGCCAGAACACTGAAGCTTTCTTT | CASSQVQGQNTEAFF | - | TRBJ1-1 | TRBV3-1 | once
TGTGCCAGCAGTTTGGAGACCACGAGTGGCTACACCTTC | CASSLETTSGYTF | - | TRBJ1-2 | TRBV28 | many
TGTGCCAGCATCACTCCGGGACAGGGTAAAGAGACCCAGTACTTC | CASITPGQGKETQYF | TRBD1 | TRBJ2-5 | TRBV6-2/TRBV6-3 | many
TGTGCCAGCAGTACCGACCTTCAGCCCCAGCATTTT | CASSTDLQPQHF | - | TRBJ1-5 | TRBV12-3/TRBV12-4 | many
TGTGCCATCAGTGAGGGGACAGACCCCTCGGAGACCCAGTACTTC | CAISEGTDPSETQYF | TRBD1 | TRBJ2-5 | TRBV10-3 | many
TGTGCTCCCAGAAAGGTCATTCAGTACTTC | CAPRKVIQYF | - | TRBJ2-4 | TRBV6-4 | many
TGTGCCAGCAGCTTTCGACAGGTCCCCCAGGAGCAGTACTTC | CASSFRQVPQEQYF | - | TRBJ2-7 | TRBV7-8 | few
TGTGCCAGTAGTATAGTCGGGACAGGGGCGTCGTATGGCTACACCTTC | CASSIVGTGASYGYTF | TRBD1 | TRBJ1-2 | TRBV19 | few
TGTGCCAGCAGAGGGGTCCCAGGGGTCCCTGAGCAGTTCTTC | CASRGVPGVPEQFF | - | TRBJ2-1 | TRBV7-2 | many
TGTGCCAGCAGACCTAGACCCGGGGGGGGCCCCGGGGAGCTGTTTTTT | CASRPRPGGGPGELFF | TRBD2 | TRBJ2-2 | TRBV7-9 | few
TGTGCCAGCAGCCACCAAGGAAGGGGCGCCGGGGCCAACGTCCTGACTTTC | CASSHQGRGAGANVLTF | - | TRBJ2-6 | TRBV6-1 | few
TGTGCCAGCAGCTGGGATGGGGGGGACACCGGGGAGCTGTTTTTT | CASSWDGGDTGELFF | TRBD2 | TRBJ2-2 | TRBV28 | many
TGTGCCAGCAGTTTTCAGAGACAGTCGGAGTATTTT | CASSFQRQSEYF | - | TRBJ2-3 | TRBV28 | -
TGTGCCAGCAGGGGGGCAGGACTCTCCTACGAGCAGTACTTC | CASRGAGLSYEQYF | - | TRBJ2-7 | TRBV11-2 | -
TGTGCCAGCAGAGCAGGGGGCTCCTACGAGCAGTACTTC | CASRAGGSYEQYF | TRBD1 | TRBJ2-7 | TRBV28 | many
TGTGCCAGCAGCTTAGGGCGACGGACTAGCGGGGGTTCCGCAGATACGCAGTATTTT | CASSLGRRTSGGSADTQYF | TRBD2 | TRBJ2-3 | TRBV7-8 | many